The TCR beta chain described here comes from a study of metastatic and nonmetastatic thyroid tumors. TCRdb re-clonotyped the PCR reads via MiXCR. The top ten clones hold approximately 3% of a sample with 45,000 to 60,000 clones, roughly 15% of them seen once. Trimming at V came to 6 bases and at J to 6 bases, leaving 11 bases not matched to a gene. CDR3 size: 15 residues. Germline V lookup: CDR1 MNHNS, CDR2 SASEGT. This clone was counted many times. Thyroid surgery was performed in patients who had received no treatment beforehand. This sequence joins TRBV6-1 and TRBJ2-1, with TRBD2 matching 7 bases. Sample: blood. This sequence was found in a female donor with papillary thyroid cancer or a benign thyroid nodule (not recorded which). Some clones in this sample may be carry-over from other donors' samples. This CDR3 reads CASRVIREVSNEQFF. CDR3 nucleotide sequence: TGTGCCAGCAGGGTCATACGGGAGGTCAGCAATGAGCAGTTCTTC.